A single sample is the source of the 12 T cell receptor beta chains below, sequenced in a study of cytomegalovirus exposure and HLA in healthy donors. It was with 60 Vbeta and 13 Jbeta primers that the PCR ran. Using immunoSEQ multiplex PCR, the repertoire was profiled, and TCRdb retains in-frame clones only, with some absent. The table includes 75,000 to 95,000 clones, roughly 80% detected once. Material for sequencing was PBMCs. The source is a human donor in good health.

This chain links TRBV2 with TRBJ2-7; 7 bases fit TRBD1. This CDR3 is 14 amino acids long. With V trimmed by 6 bases and J by 3 bases, 8 bases remained unmatched. Per the germline V gene, CDR1 is SNHLY and CDR2 is FYNNEI. The CDR3 region has the DNA TGTGCCAGCAGGGAGACAGGGAACCACTACGAGCAGTACTTC. Its translation: CASRETGNHYEQYF.

The chain employs TRBV30 and TRBJ2-1; TRBD2 aligns across 9 bases. The CDR3 loop spans 13 amino acids. After removal of 0 bases from V and 14 bases from J, the junction contained 8 bases not matched to a gene. Germline CDR1 reads GTSNPN; CDR2 reads SVGIG (reference sequence). CDR3 sequence (DNA): TGTGCCTGGAGTGTAGCGGGGGGCCTCGGGGAGTTCTTC. This codes for CAWSVAGGLGEFF. The full variable domain, in which reference TRBV30 and TRBJ2-1 provide the parts outside the CDR3, is SQTIHQWPATLVQPVGSPLSLECTVEGTSNPNLYWYRQAAGRGLQLLFYSVGIGQISSEVPQNLSASRPQDRQFILSSKKLLLSDSGFYLCAWSVAGGLGEFFGPGTRLTVL.

The rearrangement uses TRBV6-4 and TRBJ2-6; D uncertain. The germline CDR1 and CDR2 sequences are MRHNA and SNTAGT. V was trimmed by 4 bases and J by 0 bases, leaving 10 bases between them. This CDR3 region has 16 residues. The CDR3 loop is CASSADTASGANVLTF. CDR3 DNA: TGTGCCAGCAGTGCAGACACGGCCTCTGGGGCCAACGTCCTGACTTTC.

The V gene is TRBV10-3, the J gene TRBJ1-2; 9 bases line up with TRBD1. The CDR3 contains 13 residues. J gave up 7 bases and V 4 bases, and 4 bases lay outside the gene matches. Germline-derived CDR1 and CDR2 are ENHRY and SYGVKD. CDR3 amino acids: CAISALTGGGYTF. CDR3 DNA sequence: TGTGCCATCAGTGCCCTGACAGGGGGTGGCTACACCTTC.

The chain is built from TRBV7-8 and TRBJ1-1; 7 nucleotides line up with TRBD1. The CDR3 contains 14 residues. The germline V gene encodes CDR1 SGHVS and CDR2 FQNEAQ. After removal of 4 bases from V and 0 bases from J, the junction contained 2 bases not matched to a gene. Here the CDR3 reads CASSSGQLNTEAFF. The CDR3 DNA reads TGTGCCAGCAGCTCGGGACAGTTGAACACTGAAGCTTTCTTT. The full variable domain, in which reference TRBV7-8 and TRBJ1-1 provide the parts outside the CDR3, is GAGVSQSPRYKVAKRGQDVALRCDPISGHVSLFWYQQALGQGPEFLTYFQNEAQLDKSGLPSDRFFAERPEGSVSTLKIQRTQQEDSAVYLCASSSGQLNTEAFFGQGTRLTVV.

This clone was counted a few times. The rearrangement uses TRBV7-9 and TRBJ1-1; no definite D call. Looked up from germline, CDR1 is SEHNR and CDR2 is FQNEAQ (reference sequence). This CDR3 is 13 amino acids long. Trimming pared 6 bases from V and 0 bases from J, leaving 8 bases between. The CDR3 DNA reads TGTGCCAGCAGTCCAACTATGAACACTGAAGCTTTCTTT. Translated: CASSPTMNTEAFF.

V gene TRBV9 combines with J gene TRBJ2-1, with a possible D match to TRBD1 (5 bases). The length of the CDR3 is 19 residues. The germline V gene encodes CDR1 SGDLS and CDR2 YYNGEE. V lost 0 bases and J 8 bases, leaving 27 bases between the germline ends. This CDR3 is CASSVATPAWQGTQDEQFF. CDR3 nucleotide sequence: TGTGCCAGCAGCGTAGCCACCCCGGCCTGGCAGGGAACTCAGGATGAGCAGTTCTTC.

This clone has only a few counts. The chain employs TRBV5-1 and TRBJ1-5, with D maybe TRBD1 (6 bases). V lost 4 bases and J 6 bases, leaving 17 bases between the germline ends. The CDR3 is made up of 15 amino acids. CDR1 and CDR2 from the germline V gene are SGHRS and YFSETQ. CDR3 sequence: CASSPWAGGSQPQHF. The CDR3 nucleotides read TGCGCCAGCAGCCCCTGGGCGGGGGGCAGTCAGCCCCAGCATTTT.

The chain links TRBV2 to TRBJ2-1; D gene uncertain. CDR3 length: 14 residues. CDR1 and CDR2 from the germline V gene are SNHLY and FYNNEI. The ends were cut back, 2 bases at V and 10 bases at J, with 15 bases in the middle. CDR3 region: CASSEWIGEEEQFF. The CDR3 DNA is TGTGCCAGCAGTGAATGGATAGGTGAGGAGGAGCAGTTCTTC.

V is TRBV5-4 and J is TRBJ2-5; 9 bases fit TRBD2. V shed 2 bases and J 5 bases; nucleotides not matched to a gene: 1. Germline CDR1 is SGHNT and CDR2 is YYREEE (reference sequence). This CDR3 is 13 amino acids long. CDR3 in amino acids: CASSFAGGETQYF. CDR3 nucleotide sequence: TGTGCCAGCAGCTTTGCGGGGGGGGAGACCCAGTACTTC.

The V gene is TRBV5-4, the J gene TRBJ1-2; D gene unclear. This CDR3 spans 14 amino acids. Trimming took off 0 bases at V and 3 bases at J, with 9 bases between the two ends. Germline V gives CDR1 SGHNT, CDR2 YYREEE (reference sequence). CDR3 loop: CASSLVGGDYGYTF. As DNA, the CDR3 is TGTGCCAGCAGCTTGGTTGGCGGGGACTATGGCTACACCTTC.

The rearrangement links TRBV6-5 to TRBJ1-5, with 7 bases lining up with TRBD1. The ends lost 5 bases at V and 3 bases at J; junction bases unmatched: 4. The V gene's germline CDR1 is MNHEY and CDR2 SVGAGI. The length of the CDR3 is 14 residues. The CDR3 DNA reads TGTGCCAGCAGTGCGACAGGGAACAATCAGCCCCAGCATTTT. Its protein product is CASSATGNNQPQHF.